The 6 T cell receptor beta chains listed next were all sequenced from one sample in a study of T cells in Graves' hyperthyroidism and ophthalmopathy. TCR beta CDR3 sequences were amplified from RNA transcripts. HTBI primers drove first-round RT-PCR of the TCR CDR3. TCRdb re-analysed the multiplex PCR reads in MiXCR, keeping a single row per CDR3 protein. The table includes approximately 250,000 distinct CDR3 sequences, almost 25% detected once. The sequenced material came from blood. The receptors were sampled from a woman in her thirties or forties with Graves' ophthalmopathy.

This clonotype appeared many times. This chain connects TRBV2 to TRBJ1-5; D is perhaps TRBD1 (5 bases). The V gene lost 7 bases and the J gene lost 6 bases, with 13 bases spanning the gap. This CDR3 is built from 13 residues. The germline gives CDR1 SNHLY, CDR2 FYNNEI. DNA of the CDR3: TGTGCCAGCAATCAGGGAGAGGGTCAGCCCCAGCATTTT. Translated: CASNQGEGQPQHF.

The chain employs TRBV12-3 or TRBV12-4 and TRBJ2-2, with TRBD1 matching 8 bases. The CDR3 totals 14 residues. V lost 6 bases to trimming and J lost 4 bases; unmatched junction nucleotides: 4. CDR3 sequence: CASRQTGATGELFF. The CDR3 nucleotides read TGTGCCAGCAGACAGACAGGGGCCACCGGGGAGCTGTTTTTT.

The sample holds many counts of this clonotype. The chain uses TRBV28 and TRBJ1-5, with D uncertain. This CDR3 contains 14 residues. V dropped 5 bases and J dropped 2 bases, with 10 bases sitting between them. The germline V gene has CDR1 MDHEN and CDR2 SYDVKM. DNA of the CDR3: TGTGCCAGCAGTGACCCAACAGGCAATCAGCCCCAGCATTTT. Translation: CASSDPTGNQPQHF.

This clonotype has at least ten counts. The V and J genes are TRBV28 and TRBJ2-7; the D is unclear. The length of the CDR3 is 15 residues. The V gene lost 3 bases and the J gene lost 0 bases, with 12 bases spanning the gap. CDR1 is MDHEN and CDR2 is SYDVKM in the germline V gene. The CDR3 reads CASSFLDGSSYEQYF. The DNA for the CDR3 is TGTGCCAGCAGTTTCCTTGACGGTAGCTCCTACGAGCAGTACTTC.

In this sample, this clonotype turned up many times. The rearrangement joins TRBV7-9 to TRBJ2-5; 7 bases fit TRBD1. This CDR3 is built from 16 residues. Unmatched junction bases numbered 9, after V lost 5 bases and J lost 0 bases. In germline, CDR1 is SEHNR, CDR2 FQNEAQ (reference sequence). The CDR3, as DNA: TGTGCCAGCAGCCCTCGACAGGGTAGCTACCAAGAGACCCAGTACTTC. This codes for CASSPRQGSYQETQYF.

There are many counts of this clonotype. The chain employs TRBV5-1 and TRBJ2-7, with D perhaps TRBD2 (6 bases). The V end lost 2 bases, the J end lost 3 bases, and 12 bases lay between the germline ends. This CDR3 is 14 amino acids long. The V gene's germline CDR1 is SGHRS and CDR2 YFSETQ. CDR3 nucleotides: TGCGCCAGCAGCTTAGAAGCGGGCTACTACGAGCAGTACTTC. It translates to CASSLEAGYYEQYF.